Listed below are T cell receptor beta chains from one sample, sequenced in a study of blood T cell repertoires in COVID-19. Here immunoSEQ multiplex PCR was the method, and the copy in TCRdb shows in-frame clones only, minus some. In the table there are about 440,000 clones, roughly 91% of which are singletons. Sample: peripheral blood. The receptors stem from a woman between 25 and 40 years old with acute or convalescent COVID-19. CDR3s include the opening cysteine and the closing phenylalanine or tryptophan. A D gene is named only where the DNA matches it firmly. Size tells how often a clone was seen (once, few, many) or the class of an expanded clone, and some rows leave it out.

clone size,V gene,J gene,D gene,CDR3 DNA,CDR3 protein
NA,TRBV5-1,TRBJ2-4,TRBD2,TGCGCCAGCAGCTTTGGGGGGACTAGCGGTACCCTAGCCAAAAACATTCAGTACTTC,CASSFGGTSGTLAKNIQYF
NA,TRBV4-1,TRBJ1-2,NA,TGCGCCAGCAGCCAAAGGGCGAGACAGCCGCAAAGTACTAACTATGGCTACACCTTC,CASSQRARQPQSTNYGYTF
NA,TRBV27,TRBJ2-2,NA,TGTGCCAGCAGTTTTATCAGAAACACCGGGGAGCTGTTTTTT,CASSFIRNTGELFF
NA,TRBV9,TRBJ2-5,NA,TGTGCCAGCAGCGTAGGGCCAGGGCACCAAGAGACCCAGTACTTC,CASSVGPGHQETQYF
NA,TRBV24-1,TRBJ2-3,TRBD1,TGTGCCACCAGTGACCAAGACAGGGGGGGCACAGATACGCAGTATTTT,CATSDQDRGGTDTQYF
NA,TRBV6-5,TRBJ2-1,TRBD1,TGTGCCTCAACACAGGGGGTCAATGAGCAGTTCTTC,CASTQGVNEQFF
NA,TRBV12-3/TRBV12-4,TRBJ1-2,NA,TGTGCCAGCAGCCCCGGGGGGGGCTATGGCTACACCTTC,CASSPGGGYGYTF
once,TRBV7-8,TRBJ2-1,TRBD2,TGTGCCAGCAGCGCTAGCAGATTAGCGGGGGTCTGGGAGCAGTTCTTC,CASSASRLAGVWEQFF
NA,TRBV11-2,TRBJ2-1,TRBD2,TGTGCCAGCAGATATACCGGGACTAGCAATGAGCAGTTCTTC,CASRYTGTSNEQFF
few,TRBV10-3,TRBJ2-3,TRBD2,TGTGCCATCAGTGAGTCGAAGCGGGGGGGCCATAGGGCAGATACGCAGTATTTT,CAISESKRGGHRADTQYF
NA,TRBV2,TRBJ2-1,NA,TGTGCCAGCCGCCGACTTGGCGGTGAGCAGTTCTTC,CASRRLGGEQFF
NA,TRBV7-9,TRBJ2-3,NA,TGTGCCAGCAGATCCCGACTAGAGCAAAGCACAGATACGCAGTATTTT,CASRSRLEQSTDTQYF
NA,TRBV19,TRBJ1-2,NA,TGTGCCAGTAAAACAGGGATTAACTATGGCTACACCTTC,CASKTGINYGYTF
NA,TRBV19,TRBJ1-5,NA,TGTGCCAGTAGTATATTAGCGTTACAAAATCAGCCCCAGCATTTT,CASSILALQNQPQHF
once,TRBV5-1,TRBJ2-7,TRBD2,TGCGCCAGCAGCTGGACTAGTGGGCGGTACGAGCAGTACTTC,CASSWTSGRYEQYF
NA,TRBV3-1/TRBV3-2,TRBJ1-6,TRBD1,TGTGCCAGCAGCCAATCGGGACAGATTAATTCACCCCTCCACTTT,CASSQSGQINSPLHF
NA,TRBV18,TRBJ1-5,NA,TGTGCCAGCTCACCAGGGGCCCGGCAGCCCCAGCATTTT,CASSPGARQPQHF
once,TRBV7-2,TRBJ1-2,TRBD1,TGTGCCAGCAGCCCCCCGGGACAGGGCTCCTATGGCTACACCTTC,CASSPPGQGSYGYTF
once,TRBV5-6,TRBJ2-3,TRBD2,TGTGCCAGCAGCTTGCTGCCACTAGCGGGGGACGCAGATACGCAGTATTTT,CASSLLPLAGDADTQYF
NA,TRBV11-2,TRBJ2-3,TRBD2,TGTGCCAGCAGACGCCCGGGACTAGCCCTCGAGGGGCAGTATTTT,CASRRPGLALEGQYF
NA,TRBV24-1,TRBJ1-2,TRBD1,TGTGCCACCAGTCCCGGACAGGGGTTCGATGGCTACACCTTC,CATSPGQGFDGYTF
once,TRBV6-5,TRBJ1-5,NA,TGTGCCGGTCGCCCCGACACAGGGAACAATCAGCCCCAGCATTTT,CAGRPDTGNNQPQHF
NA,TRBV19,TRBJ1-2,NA,TGTGCCAGTAGTACGAGCTATGGCTACACCTTC,CASSTSYGYTF
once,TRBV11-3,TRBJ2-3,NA,TGTGCCAGCAGCCAGTACAGCACAGATACGCAGTATTTT,CASSQYSTDTQYF
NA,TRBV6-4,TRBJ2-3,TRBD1,TGTGCCAGCAGTGACAGGGGGCACTTATGGAGCACAGATACGCAGTATTTT,CASSDRGHLWSTDTQYF
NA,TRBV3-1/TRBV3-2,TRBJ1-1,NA,TGTGCCAGCAGCCTAACGTTCGGGGGTAACACTGAAGCTTTCTTT,CASSLTFGGNTEAFF
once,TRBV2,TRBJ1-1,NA,TGTGCCAGCAGTGCTATGGGCTTTTCGGACACTGAAGCTTTCTTT,CASSAMGFSDTEAFF
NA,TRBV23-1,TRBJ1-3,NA,TGCGCCAGCAGTCAACCGAGTCACAGCTCTGGAAACACCATATATTTT,CASSQPSHSSGNTIYF
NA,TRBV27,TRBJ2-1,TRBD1,TGTGCCAGCAGTTCCCCTCGCGGGACAGGGTACAATGAGCAGTTCTTC,CASSSPRGTGYNEQFF
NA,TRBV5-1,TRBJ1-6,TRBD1,TGCGCCAGCAGCGGACAGGGGGTGGATTCACCCCTCCACTTT,CASSGQGVDSPLHF
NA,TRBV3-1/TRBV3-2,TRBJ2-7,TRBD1,TGTGCCAGCAGCCCCAGGGACAGGGGCTACGAGCAGTACTTC,CASSPRDRGYEQYF
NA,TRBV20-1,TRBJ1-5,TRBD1,TGCAGTGCTAGTGATTGGTCGACAGGGGACCAGCCCCAGCATTTT,CSASDWSTGDQPQHF
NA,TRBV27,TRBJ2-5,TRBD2,TGTGCCAGCAGTTCACTAGCGGGGGGCGGAGAGACCCAGTACTTC,CASSSLAGGGETQYF
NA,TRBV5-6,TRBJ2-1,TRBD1,TGTGCCAGCAGCTTGGCCGGGGACAGGGAGTTCTTC,CASSLAGDREFF
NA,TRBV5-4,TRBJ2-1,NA,TGTGCCAGCAGCTTGGGCTGGGGGCAGGACAATGAGCAGTTCTTC,CASSLGWGQDNEQFF
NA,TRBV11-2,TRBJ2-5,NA,TGTGCCAGCAGCTTTCGGGTCGGGGAGACCCAGTACTTC,CASSFRVGETQYF
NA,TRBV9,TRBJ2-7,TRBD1,TGTGCCAGCAGCGCTCGGACAGGGCCATTCTACGAGCAGTACTTC,CASSARTGPFYEQYF